This T cell receptor beta chain is from a study of blood T cells in healthy people across ages. Study-wide results and caveats: Higher diversity and more naive CD4+ cells were features of long-lived donors, compared to aged donors.

A second PCR, run for roughly 7 to 11 cycles, used a sample-barcoded 5' primer plus a J-beta primer mix. TCRdb analysed the 5' RACE reads with MiXCR anew, one entry per CDR3 protein. Of around 1,000,000 distinct CDR3 sequences in the sample, under 30% are singletons; the top ten hold approximately 0.7%. This clonotype was counted between two and nine times. The antigen remains undetermined. One junction end disagrees with the germline gene, perhaps due to a read error. These records were also assigned to another study, of T cells of mothers and their children. As reported in that work: With the M1S primer of the second PCR, sample barcodes and 2-4 random nucleotides were added. Normalized overlap was always slightly, never significantly, higher in related than unrelated mother-child pairs.

This clonotype was obtained from a girl between 2 and 10 years old in good health. The sample taken for sequencing was blood.

The CDR3 spells CASSWLGGGSYNERFF. CDR3 bases: TGTGCCAGCAGTTGGTTGGGGGGCGGAAGTTACAATGAGCGGTTCTTC. The chain carries TRBV27 and TRBJ2-1; D possibly matches TRBD1 or TRBD2 (6 bases each). Germline V lookup: CDR1 MNHEY, CDR2 SMNVEV (reference sequence). This CDR3 is built from 16 residues.